The 13 T cell receptor beta chains reported below all come from one sample, sequenced in a study of blood T cell repertoires in COVID-19. TCRdb's copy holds only in-frame clones and misses some; the assay was immunoSEQ multiplex PCR. The sample yields 160,000 or so clones, around 77% seen once. The sequenced sample was peripheral blood. The receptors were sampled from a man aged 65 to 79 with active or convalescent COVID-19.

V and J are TRBV6-2 or TRBV6-3 and TRBJ1-2; no clear D. The CDR3 is 16 residues long. The germline V and J ends were trimmed by 5 bases and 4 bases, with 20 bases remaining between them. Germline CDR1 reads MNHEY; CDR2 reads SVGEGT. The CDR3 reads CASSAPGSPLGYGYTF. In nucleotides, the CDR3 is TGTGCCAGCAGTGCCCCCGGGTCCCCTTTGGGCTATGGCTACACCTTC.

The chain couples TRBV11-3 to TRBJ2-5; 7 bases map to TRBD2. The CDR3 totals 15 residues. The germline gives CDR1 SGHNT, CDR2 YENEEA. Trimming took 6 bases from V and 4 from J; bases not matched to a gene: 11. The CDR3 protein is CASSNTGEGRETQYF. DNA of the CDR3: TGTGCCAGCAGTAACACGGGGGAGGGCAGAGAGACCCAGTACTTC.

The CDR3 loop is CASSEGEGRNQPQHF. DNA for the CDR3: TGTGCCAGCAGCGAAGGGGAGGGCCGAAATCAGCCCCAGCATTTT. The chain combines TRBV9 with TRBJ1-5; D may be TRBD1 (5 bases). Deletions cut 3 bases from V and 4 bases from J, with 14 bases between. This CDR3 contains 15 residues. The germline CDR1 and CDR2 sequences are SGDLS and YYNGEE.

The chain joins TRBV5-8 to TRBJ1-1, with 7 bases lining up with TRBD1. Germline trimming cut 5 bases from V and 5 bases from J; bases unmatched to any gene: 9. This CDR3 has 14 residues. Germline V gene lookup returns CDR1 SGHTS and CDR2 YDEGEE. DNA for the CDR3: TGTGCCAGCAGGACGGGGACAGTGTCAACTGAAGCTTTCTTT. Protein: CASRTGTVSTEAFF. Supplemented by reference TRBV5-8 and TRBJ1-1, the full variable domain reads EAGVTQSPTHLIKTRGQQATLRCSPISGHTSVYWYQQALGLGLQFLLWYDEGEERNRGNFPPRFSGRQFPNYSSELNVNALELEDSALYLCASRTGTVSTEAFFGQGTRLTVV.

The V call is TRBV2, the J call TRBJ2-2; possibly TRBD2 for D (5 bases). CDR1 and CDR2 from the germline V gene are SNHLY and FYNNEI. The CDR3 has 12 amino acids. V lost 7 bases and J 4 bases, leaving 7 bases between the germline ends. The CDR3 spells CASKGSTGELFF. The CDR3 DNA follows: TGTGCCAGCAAAGGGAGCACCGGGGAGCTGTTTTTT. The full variable domain, in which reference TRBV2 and TRBJ2-2 provide the parts outside the CDR3, is EPEVTQTPSHQVTQMGQEVILRCVPISNHLYFYWYRQILGQKVEFLVSFYNNEISEKSEIFDDQFSVERPDGSNFTLKIRSTKLEDSAMYFCASKGSTGELFFGEGSRLTVL.

V and J are TRBV5-1 and TRBJ1-2, with a weak D call TRBD1 (6 bases). Trimming removed 4 bases from V and 3 bases from J, with 16 bases in between. CDR1 and CDR2 from the germline V gene are SGHRS and YFSETQ. This CDR3 contains 15 residues. This chain's CDR3 is CASSTQGGKDYGYTF. In DNA, the CDR3 is TGCGCCAGCAGCACACAGGGTGGAAAGGACTATGGCTACACCTTC.

The chain uses TRBV12-5 and TRBJ2-7; D is possibly TRBD1 (6 bases). Per the germline V gene, CDR1 is LGHNT and CDR2 is FRNRAP. The ends were cut back, 1 base at V and 5 bases at J, with 15 bases in the middle. The CDR3 contains 15 residues. The CDR3 region is CASGLGQVKEDEQYF. DNA for the CDR3: TGTGCTAGTGGTTTGGGACAGGTAAAAGAGGACGAGCAGTACTTC.

The rearrangement uses TRBV5-1 and TRBJ2-5; possible D gene TRBD2, 6 bases. This CDR3 contains 15 residues. V lost 0 bases to trimming and J lost 5 bases, with 14 bases between them. The germline V gene has CDR1 SGHRS and CDR2 YFSETQ. The CDR3 DNA is TGCGCCAGCAGCTTGGGACTAGTTTCTTTCGAGACCCAGTACTTC. It codes for CASSLGLVSFETQYF. Complete variable domain (other parts from reference TRBV5-1 and TRBJ2-5): KAGVTQTPRYLIKTRGQQVTLSCSPISGHRSVSWYQQTPGQGLQFLFEYFSETQRNKGNFPGRFSGRQFSNSRSEMNVSTLELGDSALYLCASSLGLVSFETQYFGPGTRLLVL.

V is TRBV7-2 and J is TRBJ2-1; 10 bases agree with TRBD2. Germline CDR1 reads SGHTA; CDR2 reads FQGNSA. J gave up 3 bases and V 5 bases, and 7 bases lay outside the gene matches. This CDR3 has 16 amino acids. CDR3: CASSPSWTSGYNEQFF. The CDR3 DNA sequence: TGTGCCAGCAGCCCAAGCTGGACTAGCGGCTACAATGAGCAGTTCTTC.

The V and J genes are TRBV2 and TRBJ1-2, with D unresolved. Germline lookup yields CDR1 SNHLY and CDR2 FYNNEI. V shed 4 bases and J shed 2 bases, with 8 bases lying between them. This CDR3 is built from 13 residues. This chain's CDR3 is CASSVETNYGYTF. For the CDR3, the DNA is TGTGCCAGCAGTGTCGAGACAAACTATGGCTACACCTTC.

The rearrangement joins TRBV6-5 to TRBJ2-1; tentative D call: TRBD2 (7 bases). CDR1 and CDR2 from the germline V gene are MNHEY and SVGAGI. V was shortened by 6 bases and J by 5 bases, with 11 bases between the two germline ends. The CDR3 is 13 amino acids. The CDR3 DNA reads as TGTGCCAGCAGGGCGGGGGCCGACAATGAGCAGTTCTTC. Protein product: CASRAGADNEQFF.

V and J are TRBV18 and TRBJ2-3; D not resolved. The germline CDR1 and CDR2 sequences are KGHSH and LQKENI. Trimming stripped 4 bases from V and 2 bases from J, with 7 bases between. The CDR3 totals 13 residues. This chain's CDR3 is CASSRENTDTQYF. DNA of the CDR3: TGTGCCAGCTCACGCGAGAACACAGATACGCAGTATTTT.

This clone appeared a few times. This chain connects TRBV7-9 to TRBJ2-5; perhaps TRBD2 as D (6 bases). Germline V gene sequence: CDR1 SEHNR, CDR2 FQNEAQ (reference sequence). This CDR3 has 14 amino acids. Trimming removed 7 bases at V and 5 bases at J, with 17 bases between. In DNA form, the CDR3 reads TGTGCCAGCACGCCGGGCGGGGCGGGGGAGACCCAGTACTTC. This encodes CASTPGGAGETQYF.